The rows below give T cell receptor beta chains drawn from one sample of a study of T cell responses to AZD1222 COVID-19 vaccine. This table comes from immunoSEQ multiplex PCR, and its TCRdb copy is limited to in-frame clones, with some not included. This sample has some 200,000 clones, with approximately 91% found just once. The sample was peripheral blood, taken on day 0 of AZD1222 vaccination. All receptors come from an adult in good health. The CDR3 runs from the conserved cysteine through the conserved F or W. A D gene is named only where the DNA matches it firmly. A clone size is listed for some rows: how often the clone was seen (once, few, many), or a class if it is expanded.

TRBJ1-6	TRBV2	.	.	TGTGCCAGCAGTGCCCGACAGGTTGGTTCACCCCTCCACTTT	CASSARQVGSPLHF
TRBJ2-2	TRBV25-1	TRBD2	.	TGTGCCAGCTTCCCCAGCGGGGGGGGCCCCCGGGAGCTGTTTTTT	CASFPSGGGPRELFF
TRBJ2-7	TRBV11-2	TRBD1	.	TGTGCCAGCAGCTTAACACAGGGGCGCTCCTACGAGCAGTACTTC	CASSLTQGRSYEQYF
TRBJ2-7	TRBV7-9	.	.	TGTGCCAGCAGCCCGCCCGGTGGGGGACTGCCTTTGAACGAGCAGTACTTC	CASSPPGGGLPLNEQYF
TRBJ2-7	TRBV28	.	.	TGTGCCAGCAGGAAGGGGCGCGTCTACGAGCAGTACTTC	CASRKGRVYEQYF
TRBJ1-4	TRBV29-1	TRBD1	once	TGCAGCGTCAAAGACAGGGGTGAAAAACTGTTTTTT	CSVKDRGEKLFF
TRBJ2-1	TRBV9	.	.	TGTGCCAGCGGCCCCCAACGTGGGAGAGCCCGCTACAATGAGCAGTTCTTC	CASGPQRGRARYNEQFF
TRBJ1-6	TRBV14	.	.	TGTGCCAGCAGCCCGTTTACAGGGTTTAACAATTCACCCCTCCACTTT	CASSPFTGFNNSPLHF
TRBJ2-7	TRBV5-1	.	.	TGCGCCAGCAGCTTGGTGGGGTACCCTTACGAGCAGTACTTC	CASSLVGYPYEQYF
TRBJ2-2	TRBV7-9	.	.	TGTGCCAGCACCTGGGGCAGCAGCTTCACCGGGGAGCTGTTTTTT	CASTWGSSFTGELFF
TRBJ1-1	TRBV7-8	.	.	TGTGCCAGCAGCCCGACCGCCTATGAAGCTTTCTTT	CASSPTAYEAFF
TRBJ1-2	TRBV18	.	few	TGTGCCAGCTCACCACCAGAAACGGGGGGCTATGGCTACACCTTC	CASSPPETGGYGYTF
TRBJ1-6	TRBV6-5	TRBD1	.	TGTGCCAGCAGTAGCCGGGGACAGGGTCTTTCACCCCTCCACTTT	CASSSRGQGLSPLHF
TRBJ2-7	TRBV18	.	.	TGTGCCAGCTCACCGGCGGAGGGCGCGCAGTACTTC	CASSPAEGAQYF
TRBJ1-2	TRBV6-5	TRBD1	.	TGTGCCAGCAGTTACTCGGTAACAGGGGTTGGTTATGGCTACACCTTC	CASSYSVTGVGYGYTF
TRBJ2-4	TRBV28	.	.	TGTGCCAGCAGTCTATTAGAGGAGAGGGACATTCAGTACTTC	CASSLLEERDIQYF
TRBJ1-1	TRBV7-8	.	.	TGTGCCAGCAGCCGAGGGCCGCAGTCCTCAAGCCCTTTCTTT	CASSRGPQSSSPFF